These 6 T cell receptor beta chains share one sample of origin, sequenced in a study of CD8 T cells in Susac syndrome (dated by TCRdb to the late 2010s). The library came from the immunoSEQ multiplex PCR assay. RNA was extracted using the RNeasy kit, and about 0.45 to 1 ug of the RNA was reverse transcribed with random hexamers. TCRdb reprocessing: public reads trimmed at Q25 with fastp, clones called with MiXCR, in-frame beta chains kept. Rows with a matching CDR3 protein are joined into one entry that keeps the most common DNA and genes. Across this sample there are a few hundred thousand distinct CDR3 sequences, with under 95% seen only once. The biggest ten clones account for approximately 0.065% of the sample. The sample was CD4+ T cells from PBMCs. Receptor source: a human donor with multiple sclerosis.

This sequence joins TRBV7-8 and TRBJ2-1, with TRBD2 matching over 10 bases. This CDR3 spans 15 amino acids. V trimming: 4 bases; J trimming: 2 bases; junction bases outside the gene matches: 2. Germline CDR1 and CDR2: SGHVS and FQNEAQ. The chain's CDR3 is CASSWTSGAYNEQFF. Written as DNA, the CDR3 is TGTGCCAGCAGCTGGACTAGCGGAGCCTACAATGAGCAGTTCTTC.

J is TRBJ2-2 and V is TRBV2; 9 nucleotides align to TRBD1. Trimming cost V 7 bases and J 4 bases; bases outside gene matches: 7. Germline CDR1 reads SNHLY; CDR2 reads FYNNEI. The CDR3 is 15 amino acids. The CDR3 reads CASMTDRGSTGELFF. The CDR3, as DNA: TGTGCCAGCATGACGGACAGGGGATCCACCGGGGAGCTGTTTTTT.

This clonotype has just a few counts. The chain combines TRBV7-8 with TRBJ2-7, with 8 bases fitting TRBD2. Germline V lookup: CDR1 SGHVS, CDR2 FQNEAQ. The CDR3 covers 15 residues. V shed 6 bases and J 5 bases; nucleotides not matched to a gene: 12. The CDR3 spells CASRTKPGLEHEQYF. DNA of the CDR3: TGTGCCAGCAGGACAAAACCGGGACTAGAACACGAGCAGTACTTC. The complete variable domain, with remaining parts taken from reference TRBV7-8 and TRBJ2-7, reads GAGVSQSPRYKVAKRGQDVALRCDPISGHVSLFWYQQALGQGPEFLTYFQNEAQLDKSGLPSDRFFAERPEGSVSTLKIQRTQQEDSAVYLCASRTKPGLEHEQYFGPGTRLTVT.

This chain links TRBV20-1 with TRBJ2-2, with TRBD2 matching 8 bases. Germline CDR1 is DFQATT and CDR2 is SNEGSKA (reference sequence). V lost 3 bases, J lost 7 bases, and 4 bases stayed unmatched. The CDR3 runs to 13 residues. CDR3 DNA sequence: TGCAGTGCTAGCGGGGGGGCCGGCGGGGAGCTGTTTTTT. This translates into CSASGGAGGELFF.

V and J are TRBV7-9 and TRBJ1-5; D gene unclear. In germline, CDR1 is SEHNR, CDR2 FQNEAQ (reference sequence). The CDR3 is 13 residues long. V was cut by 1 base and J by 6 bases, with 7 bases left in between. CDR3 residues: CASSLVEAQPQHF. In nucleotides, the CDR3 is TGTGCCAGCAGCTTAGTGGAGGCTCAGCCCCAGCATTTT. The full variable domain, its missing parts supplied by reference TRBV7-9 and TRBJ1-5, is DTGVSQNPRHKITKRGQNVTFRCDPISEHNRLYWYRQTLGQGPEFLTYFQNEAQLEKSRLLSDRFSAERPKGSFSTLEIQRTEQGDSAMYLCASSLVEAQPQHFGDGTRLSIL.

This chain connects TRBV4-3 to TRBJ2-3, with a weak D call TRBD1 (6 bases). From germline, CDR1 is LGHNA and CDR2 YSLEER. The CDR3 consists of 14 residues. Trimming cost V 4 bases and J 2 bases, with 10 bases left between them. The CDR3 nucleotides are TGCGCCAGCAGCCGAGACAGGCCCACAGATACGCAGTATTTT. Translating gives CASSRDRPTDTQYF.